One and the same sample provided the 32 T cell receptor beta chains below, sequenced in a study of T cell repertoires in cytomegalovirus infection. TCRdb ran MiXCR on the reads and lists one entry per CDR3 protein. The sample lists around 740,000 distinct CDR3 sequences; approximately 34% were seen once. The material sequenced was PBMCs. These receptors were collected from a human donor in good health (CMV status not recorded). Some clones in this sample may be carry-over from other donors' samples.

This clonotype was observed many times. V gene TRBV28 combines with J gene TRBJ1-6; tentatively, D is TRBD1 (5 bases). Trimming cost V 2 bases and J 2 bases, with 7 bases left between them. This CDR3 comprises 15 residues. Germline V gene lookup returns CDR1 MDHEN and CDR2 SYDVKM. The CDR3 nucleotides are TGTGCCAGCAGTTTACGGGGGACCTATAATTCACCCCTCCACTTT. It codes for CASSLRGTYNSPLHF.

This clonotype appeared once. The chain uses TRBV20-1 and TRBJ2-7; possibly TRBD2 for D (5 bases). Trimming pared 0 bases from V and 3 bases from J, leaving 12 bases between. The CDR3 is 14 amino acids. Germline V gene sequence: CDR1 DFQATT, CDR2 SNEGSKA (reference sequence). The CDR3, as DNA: TGCAGTGCTAGAGACCGGCCTAGCCGCTACGAGCAGTACTTC. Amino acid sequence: CSARDRPSRYEQYF.

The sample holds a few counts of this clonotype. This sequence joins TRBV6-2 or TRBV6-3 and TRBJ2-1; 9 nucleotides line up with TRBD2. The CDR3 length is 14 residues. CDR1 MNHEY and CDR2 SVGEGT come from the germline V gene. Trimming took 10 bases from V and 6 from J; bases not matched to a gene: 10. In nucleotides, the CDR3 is TGTGCCACAAAGCCAGCGGGAGGCTTCAATGAGCAGTTCTTC. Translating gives CATKPAGGFNEQFF.

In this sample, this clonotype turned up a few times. As DNA, the CDR3 is TGTGCCTGGAGTGATCAGAAAGGGACAGGACGCAATCAGCCCCAGCATTTT. The encoded protein is CAWSDQKGTGRNQPQHF. V usage is TRBV30 and J usage is TRBJ1-5; 8 nucleotides align to TRBD1. V dropped 1 base and J dropped 2; count of bases not matched to a gene: 10. This CDR3 contains 17 residues. In germline, CDR1 is GTSNPN, CDR2 SVGIG (reference sequence).

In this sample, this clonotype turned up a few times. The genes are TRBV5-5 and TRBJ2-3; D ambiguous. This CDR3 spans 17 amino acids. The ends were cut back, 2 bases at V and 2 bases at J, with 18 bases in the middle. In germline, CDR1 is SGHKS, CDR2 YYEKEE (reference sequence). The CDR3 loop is CASSFLLGRLHTDTQYF. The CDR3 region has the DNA TGTGCCAGCAGCTTCCTCTTAGGACGTCTACACACAGATACGCAGTATTTT.

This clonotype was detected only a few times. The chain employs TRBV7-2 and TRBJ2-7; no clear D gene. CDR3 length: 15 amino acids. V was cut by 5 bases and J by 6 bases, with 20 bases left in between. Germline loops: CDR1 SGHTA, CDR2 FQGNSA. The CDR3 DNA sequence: TGTGCCAGCAGCCCCCGACTGCAATTCCACGCCGAGCAGTACTTC. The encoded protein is CASSPRLQFHAEQYF.

The CDR3 protein is CASSMVQPNTEAFF. CDR3 nucleotides: TGTGCCAGTAGTATGGTCCAACCGAACACTGAAGCTTTCTTT. The V gene is TRBV19, the J gene TRBJ1-1; no clear D. The germline V and J ends were trimmed by 3 bases and 1 base, with 9 bases remaining between them. Germline-derived CDR1 and CDR2 are LNHDA and SQIVND (reference sequence). This CDR3 has 14 amino acids.

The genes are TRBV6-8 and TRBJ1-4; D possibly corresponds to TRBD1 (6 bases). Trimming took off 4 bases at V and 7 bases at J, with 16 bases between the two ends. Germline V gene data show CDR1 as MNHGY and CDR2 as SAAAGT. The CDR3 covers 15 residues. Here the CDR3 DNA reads TGTGCCAGCAGTTCCTTAGGGGGTCATGGTGAAAAACTGTTTTTT. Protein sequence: CASSSLGGHGEKLFF.

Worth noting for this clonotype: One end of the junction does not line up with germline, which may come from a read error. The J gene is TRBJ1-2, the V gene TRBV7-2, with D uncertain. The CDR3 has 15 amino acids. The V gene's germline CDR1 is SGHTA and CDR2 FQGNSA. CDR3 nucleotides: TGTGACAGCAGCTTCGCCCTGGACGGTCTGTATGGCTACACCTTC. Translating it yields CDSSFALDGLYGYTF.

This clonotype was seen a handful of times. The CDR3 sequence: CASSRGTSGFFNEQFF. In nucleotides, the CDR3 is TGTGCCAGCAGCCGCGGGACTAGCGGGTTTTTCAATGAGCAGTTCTTC. V usage is TRBV14 and J usage is TRBJ2-1, with TRBD2 identical over 12 bases. This CDR3 comprises 16 residues. The germline CDR1 and CDR2 sequences are SGHDN and FVKESK. Trimming cost V 4 bases and J 6 bases; bases outside gene matches: 7.

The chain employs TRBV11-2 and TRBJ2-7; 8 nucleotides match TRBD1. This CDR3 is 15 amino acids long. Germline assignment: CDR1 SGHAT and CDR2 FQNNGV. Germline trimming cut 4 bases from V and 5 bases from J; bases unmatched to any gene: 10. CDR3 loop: CASSYTRTGSDEQYF. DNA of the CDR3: TGTGCCAGCAGCTATACCAGGACAGGGAGCGACGAGCAGTACTTC. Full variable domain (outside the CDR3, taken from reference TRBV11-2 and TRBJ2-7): EAGVAQSPRYKIIEKRQSVAFWCNPISGHATLYWYQQILGQGPKLLIQFQNNGVVDDSQLPKDRFSAERLKGVDSTLKIQPAKLEDSAVYLCASSYTRTGSDEQYFGPGTRLTVT.

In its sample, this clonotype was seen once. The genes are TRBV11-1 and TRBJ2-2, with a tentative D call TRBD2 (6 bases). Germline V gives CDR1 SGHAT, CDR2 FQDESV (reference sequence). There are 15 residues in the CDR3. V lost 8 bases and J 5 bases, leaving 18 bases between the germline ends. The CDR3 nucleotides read TGTGCCAGCGCGATCGTCGGGGGAATAACCGGGGAGCTGTTTTTT. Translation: CASAIVGGITGELFF.

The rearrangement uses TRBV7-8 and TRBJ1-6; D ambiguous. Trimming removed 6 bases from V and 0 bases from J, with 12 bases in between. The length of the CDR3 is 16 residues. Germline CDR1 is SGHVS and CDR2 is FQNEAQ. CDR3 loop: CASRFLASSYNSPLHF. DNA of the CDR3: TGTGCCAGCAGATTTTTGGCGAGCTCCTATAATTCACCCCTCCACTTT.

The DNA for the CDR3 is TGTGCCAGCAGCTTTGACAGGGGTTTCTCCTACGAGCAGTACTTC. Translating it yields CASSFDRGFSYEQYF. The chain uses TRBV7-2 and TRBJ2-7; 8 bases line up with TRBD1. The V gene's germline CDR1 is SGHTA and CDR2 FQGNSA. The CDR3 loop spans 15 amino acids. V gave up 3 bases and J gave up 0 bases; unmatched junction bases: 4.

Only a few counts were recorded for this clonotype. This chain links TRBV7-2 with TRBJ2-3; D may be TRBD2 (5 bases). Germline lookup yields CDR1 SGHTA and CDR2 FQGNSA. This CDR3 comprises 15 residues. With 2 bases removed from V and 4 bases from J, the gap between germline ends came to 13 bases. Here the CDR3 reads CASSLYPGNSDTQYF. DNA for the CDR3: TGTGCCAGCAGCTTATACCCGGGGAACTCAGATACGCAGTATTTT. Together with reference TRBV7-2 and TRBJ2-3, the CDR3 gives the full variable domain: GAGVSQSPSNKVTEKGKDVELRCDPISGHTALYWYRQSLGQGLEFLIYFQGNSAPDKSGLPSDRFSAERTGGSVSTLTIQRTQQEDSAVYLCASSLYPGNSDTQYFGPGTRLTVL.

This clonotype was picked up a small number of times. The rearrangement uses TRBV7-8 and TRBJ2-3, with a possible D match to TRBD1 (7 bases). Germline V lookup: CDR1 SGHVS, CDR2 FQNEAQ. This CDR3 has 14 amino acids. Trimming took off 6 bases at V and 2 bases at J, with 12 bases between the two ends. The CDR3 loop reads CASRGRGATDTQYF. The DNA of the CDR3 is TGTGCCAGCAGGGGCAGGGGGGCCACAGATACGCAGTATTTT.

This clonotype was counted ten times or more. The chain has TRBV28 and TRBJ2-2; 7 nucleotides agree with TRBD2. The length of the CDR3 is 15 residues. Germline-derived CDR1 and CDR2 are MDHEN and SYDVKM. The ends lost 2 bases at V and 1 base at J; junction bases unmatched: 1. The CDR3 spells CASSLGLENTGELFF. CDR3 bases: TGTGCCAGCAGTTTAGGACTAGAGAACACCGGGGAGCTGTTTTTT.

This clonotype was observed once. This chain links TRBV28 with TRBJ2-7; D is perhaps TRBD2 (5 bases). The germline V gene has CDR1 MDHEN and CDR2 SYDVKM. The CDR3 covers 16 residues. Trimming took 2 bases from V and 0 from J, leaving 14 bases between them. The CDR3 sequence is CASSLGLGWPSYEQYF. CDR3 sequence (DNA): TGTGCCAGCAGTTTAGGACTGGGCTGGCCCTCCTACGAGCAGTACTTC.

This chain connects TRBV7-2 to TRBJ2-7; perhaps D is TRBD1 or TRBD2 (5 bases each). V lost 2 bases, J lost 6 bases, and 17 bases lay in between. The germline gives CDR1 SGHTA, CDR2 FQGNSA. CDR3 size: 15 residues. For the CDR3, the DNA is TGTGCCAGCAGCTTAACTGTGCAGGGACGGCGCGAGCAGTACTTC. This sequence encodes CASSLTVQGRREQYF.

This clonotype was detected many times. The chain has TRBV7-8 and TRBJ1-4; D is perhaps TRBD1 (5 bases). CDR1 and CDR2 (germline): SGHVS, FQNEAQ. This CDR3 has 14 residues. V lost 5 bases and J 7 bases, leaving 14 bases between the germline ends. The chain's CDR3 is CASSKDTWSEKLFF. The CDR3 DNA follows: TGTGCCAGCAGCAAGGACACCTGGAGTGAAAAACTGTTTTTT.

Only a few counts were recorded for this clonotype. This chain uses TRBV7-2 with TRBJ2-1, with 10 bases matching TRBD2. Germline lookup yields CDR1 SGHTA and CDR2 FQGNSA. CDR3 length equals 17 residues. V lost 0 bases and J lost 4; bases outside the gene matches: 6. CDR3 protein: CASSLAIAGGDYNEQFF. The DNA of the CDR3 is TGTGCCAGCAGCTTAGCCATAGCGGGGGGAGATTACAATGAGCAGTTCTTC.

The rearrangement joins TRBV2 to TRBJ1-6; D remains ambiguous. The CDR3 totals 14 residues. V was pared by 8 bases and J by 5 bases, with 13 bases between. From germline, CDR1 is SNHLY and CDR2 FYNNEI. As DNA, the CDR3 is TGTGCCAGCCGCGGTGACCCGAATAATTCACCCCTCCACTTT. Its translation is CASRGDPNNSPLHF.

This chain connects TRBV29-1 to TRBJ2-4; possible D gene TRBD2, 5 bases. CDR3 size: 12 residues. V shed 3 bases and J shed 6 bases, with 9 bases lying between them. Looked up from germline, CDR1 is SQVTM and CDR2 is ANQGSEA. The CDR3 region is CSVESGGNIQYF. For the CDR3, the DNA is TGCAGCGTTGAGAGCGGCGGAAACATTCAGTACTTC.

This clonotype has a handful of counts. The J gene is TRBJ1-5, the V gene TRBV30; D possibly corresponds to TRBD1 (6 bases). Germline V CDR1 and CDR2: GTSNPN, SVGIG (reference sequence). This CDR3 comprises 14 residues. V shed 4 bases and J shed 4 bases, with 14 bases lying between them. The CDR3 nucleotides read TGTGCCTGGACGCCCAGGGGAATTAATCAGCCCCAGCATTTT. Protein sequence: CAWTPRGINQPQHF.

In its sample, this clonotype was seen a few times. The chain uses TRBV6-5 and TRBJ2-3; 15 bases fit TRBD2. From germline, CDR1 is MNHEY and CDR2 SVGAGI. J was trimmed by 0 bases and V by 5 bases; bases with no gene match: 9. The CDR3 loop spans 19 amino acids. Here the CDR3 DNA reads TGTGCCAGCAGTAAAACGGGACTAGCGGGAGGATCTAGCACAGATACGCAGTATTTT. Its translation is CASSKTGLAGGSSTDTQYF.

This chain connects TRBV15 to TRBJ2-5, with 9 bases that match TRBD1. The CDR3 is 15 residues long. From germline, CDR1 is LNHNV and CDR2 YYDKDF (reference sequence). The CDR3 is CAIGPGQGLGETQYF. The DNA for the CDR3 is TGTGCAATAGGGCCGGGACAGGGATTAGGAGAGACCCAGTACTTC. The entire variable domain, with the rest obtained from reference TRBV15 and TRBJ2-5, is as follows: DAMVIQNPRYQVTQFGKPVTLSCSQTLNHNVMYWYQQKSSQAPKLLFHYYDKDFNNEADTPDNFQSRRPNTSFCFLDIRSPGLGDTAMYLCAIGPGQGLGETQYFGPGTRLLVL.

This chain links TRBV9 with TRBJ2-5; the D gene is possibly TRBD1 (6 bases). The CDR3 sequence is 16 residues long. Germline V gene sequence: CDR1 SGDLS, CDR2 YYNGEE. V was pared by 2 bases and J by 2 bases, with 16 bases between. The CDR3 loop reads CASSVQPDRLQETQYF. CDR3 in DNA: TGTGCCAGCAGCGTCCAACCGGACAGATTGCAAGAGACCCAGTACTTC.

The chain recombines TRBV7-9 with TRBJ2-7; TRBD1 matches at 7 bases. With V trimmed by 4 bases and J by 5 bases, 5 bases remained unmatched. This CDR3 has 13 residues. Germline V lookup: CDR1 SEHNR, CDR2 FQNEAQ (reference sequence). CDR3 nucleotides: TGTGCCAGCAGCTCCCGGGACAGTCACGAGCAGTACTTC. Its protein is CASSSRDSHEQYF. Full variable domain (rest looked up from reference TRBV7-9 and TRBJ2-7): DTGVSQNPRHKITKRGQNVTFRCDPISEHNRLYWYRQTLGQGPEFLTYFQNEAQLEKSRLLSDRFSAERPKGSFSTLEIQRTEQGDSAMYLCASSSRDSHEQYFGPGTRLTVT.

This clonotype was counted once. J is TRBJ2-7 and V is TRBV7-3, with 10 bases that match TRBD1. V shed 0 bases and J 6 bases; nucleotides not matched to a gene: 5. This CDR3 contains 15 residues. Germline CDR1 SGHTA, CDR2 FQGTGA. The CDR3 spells CASSLTPGQGFEQYF. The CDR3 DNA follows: TGTGCCAGCAGCTTAACTCCGGGACAGGGGTTCGAGCAGTACTTC.

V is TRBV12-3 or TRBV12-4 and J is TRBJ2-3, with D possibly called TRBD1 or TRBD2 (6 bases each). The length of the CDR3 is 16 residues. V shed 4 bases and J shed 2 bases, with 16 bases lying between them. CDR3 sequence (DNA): TGTGCCAGCAGTTCCCGGGGGCAGCGACACACAGATACGCAGTATTTT. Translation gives CASSSRGQRHTDTQYF.

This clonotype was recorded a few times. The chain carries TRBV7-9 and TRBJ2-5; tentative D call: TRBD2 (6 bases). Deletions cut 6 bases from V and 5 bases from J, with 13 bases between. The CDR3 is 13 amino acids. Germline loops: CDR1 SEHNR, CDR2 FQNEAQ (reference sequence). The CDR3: CASRRGMLETQYF. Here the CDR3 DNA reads TGTGCCAGCAGGCGGGGCATGTTGGAGACCCAGTACTTC.

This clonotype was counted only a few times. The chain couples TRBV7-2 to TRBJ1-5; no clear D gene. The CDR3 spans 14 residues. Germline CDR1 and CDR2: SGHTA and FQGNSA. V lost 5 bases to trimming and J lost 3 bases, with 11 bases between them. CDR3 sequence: CASSPTFDNQPQHF. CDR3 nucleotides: TGTGCCAGCAGCCCCACCTTTGACAATCAGCCCCAGCATTTT.